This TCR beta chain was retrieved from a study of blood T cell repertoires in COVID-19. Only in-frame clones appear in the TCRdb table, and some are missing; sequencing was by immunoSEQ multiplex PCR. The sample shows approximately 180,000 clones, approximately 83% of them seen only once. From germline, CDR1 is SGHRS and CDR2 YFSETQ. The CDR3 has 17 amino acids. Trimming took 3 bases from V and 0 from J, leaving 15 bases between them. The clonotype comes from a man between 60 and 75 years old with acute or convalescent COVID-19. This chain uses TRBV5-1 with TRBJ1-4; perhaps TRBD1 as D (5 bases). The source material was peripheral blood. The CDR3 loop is CASSSRPGAATNEKLFF. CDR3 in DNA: TGCGCCAGCAGCTCCCGGCCTGGGGCGGCAACTAATGAAAAACTGTTTTTT.